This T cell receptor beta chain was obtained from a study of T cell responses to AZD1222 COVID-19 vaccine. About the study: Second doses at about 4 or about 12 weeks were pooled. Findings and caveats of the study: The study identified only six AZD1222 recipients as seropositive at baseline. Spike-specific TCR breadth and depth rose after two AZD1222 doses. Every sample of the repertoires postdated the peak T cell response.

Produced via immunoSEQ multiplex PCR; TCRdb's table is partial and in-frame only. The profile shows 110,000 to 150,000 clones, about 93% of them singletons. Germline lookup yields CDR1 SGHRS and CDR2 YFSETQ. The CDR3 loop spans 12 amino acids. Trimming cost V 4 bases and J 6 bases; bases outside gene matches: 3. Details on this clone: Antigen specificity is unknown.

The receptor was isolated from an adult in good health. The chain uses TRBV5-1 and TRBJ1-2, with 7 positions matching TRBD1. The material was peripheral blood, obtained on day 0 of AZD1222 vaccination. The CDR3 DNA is TGCGCCAGCAGCAGAACAGGGGATGGCTACACCTTC. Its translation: CASSRTGDGYTF.